This T cell receptor (beta chain) is drawn from a study of CD8 T cells in ankylosing spondylitis. The study's findings and limits: Past research had described some motif variants in reactive arthritis synovial fluid and blood. Typical of ankylosing spondylitis blood, it appeared, was a TCR beta motif of eight highly homologous variants.

In making TCR beta libraries, quantitative 5'-RACE with molecular barcodes was used. MiXCR was run by TCRdb on the 5' RACE reads, yielding one entry per CDR3 protein. The sample records 800,000 to 900,000 distinct CDR3 sequences, about an eighth being singletons. This clonotype occurred a few times. The antigen is not known. There are 15 residues in the CDR3. Trimming left V 2 bases short and J 0 bases short, with 10 bases between. The germline V gene has CDR1 GTSNPN and CDR2 SVGIG (reference sequence). J is TRBJ2-2 and V is TRBV30; D not resolved. This sequence was found in a male donor with ankylosing spondylitis. The sequencing sample was made of blood, either unsorted or a sorted T cell fraction (not recorded which). The CDR3 is CAWSTIAANTGELFF. CDR3 bases: TGTGCCTGGAGTACGATAGCCGCGAACACCGGGGAGCTGTTTTTT.